This T cell receptor beta chain was captured by sequencing in a study of neurological immune-mediated disorders. One entry per CDR3 protein results from TCRdb running MiXCR on the 5' RACE reads. This sample has about 45,000 distinct CDR3 sequences, with approximately 12% found just once. V lost 7 bases and J lost 3, with 12 bases in between. The germline V gene has CDR1 ENHRY and CDR2 SYGVKD. This CDR3 is built from 14 residues. Note on this clonotype: A read error may explain this, as a much larger clone is one base away.

Time point in this sample: longitudinal time-point 3. This clonotype was obtained from a man aged 25-45 years in good health. Sequenced input: PBMCs. The chain has TRBV10-3 and TRBJ2-2, with D perhaps TRBD2 (6 bases). The CDR3 region has the DNA TGTGCCATCATGCGGGATACAGACACCGGGGAGCTGTTTTTT. Its protein is CAIMRDTDTGELFF.